The source of this T cell receptor beta chain is a study of technical replicates of blood from a handful of donors. Libraries were prepared by immunoSEQ multiplex PCR; TCRdb keeps only in-frame clonotypes and omits some of them. The sample consists of approximately 76,000 clones, over 75% of them appearing once. This CDR3 contains 14 residues. V dropped 5 bases and J dropped 4 bases, with 11 bases sitting between them. Germline assignment: CDR1 SGHVS and CDR2 FQNEAQ. This clone showed up just once. This TCR derives from a human donor in good health. The specimen was T cells isolated from PBMCs. The chain has TRBV7-8 and TRBJ1-4, with D possibly matching TRBD1 (6 bases). The CDR3 region is CASSAWTDNEKLFF. The CDR3 DNA reads TGTGCCAGCAGCGCTTGGACAGATAATGAAAAACTGTTTTTT. Supplemented by reference TRBV7-8 and TRBJ1-4, the full variable domain reads GAGVSQSPRYKVAKRGQDVALRCDPISGHVSLFWYQQALGQGPEFLTYFQNEAQLDKSGLPSDRFFAERPEGSVSTLKIQRTQQEDSAVYLCASSAWTDNEKLFFGSGTQLSVL.